A single sample gave rise to the 15 T cell receptor beta chains below, sequenced in a study of shared clonotypes between healthy human individuals (dated by TCRdb to 2018 to 2021). Library prep was done by the immunoSEQ multiplex PCR assay. Not all clones reach the TCRdb copy of this immuneACCESS table, which keeps in-frame sequences only. Checked studies attribute under half of the gap to unresolved V genes and leave the rest unexplained. The sample table contains approximately 1,000,000 clones; only one count was recorded for more than 75% of them. The ten largest clonotypes hold under 0.6% of the sample. Sequenced material: memory CD4+ T cells from PBMCs. Taken with the paper, the label for cell subset or site translates to: CD45RA-negative fraction. The receptors here all came from a man aged 18-30 years in good health. Some clones in this sample may be carry-over from other donors' samples.

This clone was seen a few times. Different DNA sequences within this sample yield the same CDR3. This chain links TRBV18 with TRBJ1-1; D is ambiguous. Trimming pared 3 bases from V and 2 bases from J, leaving 10 bases between. Germline V lookup: CDR1 KGHSH, CDR2 LQKENI. The CDR3 is 14 amino acids. Here the CDR3 reads CASSPRTDNTEAFF. The CDR3 nucleotides read TGTGCCAGCTCACCGCGGACCGACAACACTGAAGCTTTCTTT.

This rearrangement joins TRBV2 to TRBJ1-5, with D possibly being TRBD1 (5 bases). The ends were cut back, 4 bases at V and 0 bases at J, with 13 bases in the middle. Germline V CDR1 and CDR2: SNHLY, FYNNEI. The CDR3 has 16 residues. The CDR3 DNA is TGTGCCAGCAGTGTGGATGGGGACCTTAGCAATCAGCCCCAGCATTTT. Protein: CASSVDGDLSNQPQHF.

This clone was detected a few times. V usage is TRBV7-2 and J usage is TRBJ1-1, with 9 nucleotides matching TRBD1. V lost 5 bases, J lost 4 bases, and 5 bases stayed unmatched. CDR1 is SGHTA and CDR2 is FQGNSA in the germline V gene. The CDR3 totals 14 residues. CDR3 protein: CASSPRQGGTEAFF. The CDR3 DNA follows: TGTGCCAGCAGCCCGAGACAGGGGGGCACTGAAGCTTTCTTT.

The chain carries TRBV28 and TRBJ1-1; D might be TRBD1 (6 bases). Germline V gene lookup returns CDR1 MDHEN and CDR2 SYDVKM. The CDR3 spans 16 residues. V was pared by 8 bases and J by 3 bases, with 22 bases between. The CDR3 DNA reads TGTGCCAGCCGCCCTGCTGGACAGTCTCAGGACACTGAAGCTTTCTTT. The encoded protein is CASRPAGQSQDTEAFF. Variable domain in full (rest from reference TRBV28 and TRBJ1-1): DVKVTQSSRYLVKRTGEKVFLECVQDMDHENMFWYRQDPGLGLRLIYFSYDVKMKEKGDIPEGYSVSREKKERFSLILESASTNQTSMYLCASRPAGQSQDTEAFFGQGTRLTVV.

V and J are TRBV5-1 and TRBJ2-5; D might be TRBD1 (5 bases). The assigned J gene may be wrong: the sequence end matches TRBJ2-7 better. Germline loops: CDR1 SGHRS, CDR2 YFSETQ. This CDR3 comprises 15 residues. CDR3 residues: CASSLGSGRSYEQYF. CDR3 DNA: TGCGCCAGCAGCTTGGGTTCAGGGCGCTCCTACGAGCAGTACTTC.

The rearrangement links TRBV28 to TRBJ2-1; 9 positions match TRBD2. J lost 10 bases, V lost 4 bases, and 20 bases had no gene match. Germline loops: CDR1 MDHEN, CDR2 SYDVKM. The CDR3 contains 18 residues. The CDR3 reads CASSSLSFEAGGIKEQFF. The CDR3 DNA is TGTGCCAGCAGTTCCCTCTCATTCGAAGCGGGAGGTATTAAAGAGCAGTTCTTC.

About this clone itself: This sample includes further DNA sequences coding for the same CDR3. V and J are TRBV9 and TRBJ2-3; D is unclear. Trimming pared 0 bases from V and 5 bases from J, leaving 7 bases between. The CDR3 loop spans 13 amino acids. The germline V gene encodes CDR1 SGDLS and CDR2 YYNGEE. The CDR3 loop is CASSVVTRDTQYF. The CDR3 DNA follows: TGTGCCAGCAGCGTAGTGACGCGAGATACGCAGTATTTT.

The chain carries TRBV6-5 and TRBJ2-1; the match to TRBD2 covers 11 bases. The V segment lost 6 bases and the J segment 12 bases; nucleotides outside the gene matches: 13. Looked up from germline, CDR1 is MNHEY and CDR2 is SVGAGI. This CDR3 spans 15 amino acids. The CDR3 sequence is CASSQSITSGRGQFF. CDR3 nucleotides: TGTGCCAGCAGCCAATCGATAACTAGCGGGAGAGGGCAGTTCTTC.

The CDR3 reads CASSTGLAVQNIQYF. The CDR3 DNA reads as TGTGCCAGCAGCACCGGACTGGCGGTCCAAAACATTCAGTACTTC. The V call is TRBV5-8, the J call TRBJ2-4; D possibly corresponds to TRBD2 (5 bases). Trimming shortened V by 4 bases and J by 5 bases, and 16 bases separated the two germline ends. The CDR3 loop spans 15 amino acids. CDR1 and CDR2 from the germline V gene are SGHTS and YDEGEE.

Here the CDR3 reads CATSRGDSNQPQHF. For the CDR3, the DNA is TGTGCCACCAGCAGAGGGGATAGCAATCAGCCCCAGCATTTT. The chain uses TRBV15 and TRBJ1-5; no definite D call. CDR3 length: 14 residues. Trimming took 1 base from V and 0 from J, leaving 4 bases between them. Germline V lookup: CDR1 LNHNV, CDR2 YYDKDF (reference sequence).

In this sample, this clone turned up once. This chain joins TRBV9 and TRBJ1-3; the D is unclear. The CDR3 runs to 14 residues. Germline-derived CDR1 and CDR2 are SGDLS and YYNGEE. V was pared by 4 bases and J by 4 bases, with 12 bases between. The CDR3 protein is CASSPGGVGNTIYF. The CDR3 nucleotides read TGTGCCAGCAGCCCAGGCGGCGTCGGAAACACCATATATTTT. Full variable domain (remainder filled in from reference TRBV9 and TRBJ1-3): DSGVTQTPKHLITATGQRVTLRCSPRSGDLSVYWYQQSLDQGLQFLIQYYNGEERAKGNILERFSAQQFPDLHSELNLSSLELGDSALYFCASSPGGVGNTIYFGEGSWLTVV.

The V gene is TRBV7-3, the J gene TRBJ2-7; D is perhaps TRBD2 (5 bases). This CDR3 has 12 residues. V was trimmed by 0 bases and J by 6 bases, leaving 6 bases between them. The germline V gene has CDR1 SGHTA and CDR2 FQGTGA. CDR3 nucleotides: TGTGCCAGCAGCTTAACGGGAGTCGAGCAGTACTTC. As protein: CASSLTGVEQYF.

The gene calls are TRBV29-1 and TRBJ1-1, with D uncertain. Germline V gene lookup returns CDR1 SQVTM and CDR2 ANQGSEA. V lost 5 bases to trimming and J lost 2 bases, with 9 bases between them. The CDR3 spans 12 residues. The CDR3 nucleotides are TGCAGCGTTAGGCCCGGAAACACTGAAGCTTTCTTT. Its translation is CSVRPGNTEAFF.

As regards this clone: Being one base from a much bigger clone, this may be a read error. V and J are TRBV7-3 and TRBJ2-6; D may correspond to TRBD1 or TRBD2 (5 bases each). The V end was cut by 6 bases, the J end by 0 bases, with 9 bases between. The CDR3 runs to 15 residues. Germline loops: CDR1 SGHTA, CDR2 FQGTGA. This chain's CDR3 is CASSVGTSGANVLTF. The CDR3 DNA sequence: TGTGCCAGCAGTGTAGGGACCTCTGGGGCCAACGTCCTGACTTTC.

CDR3 sequence (DNA): TGCAGCGTGGCCGGGACAAGGCATAACACTGAAGCTTTCTTT. Residues: CSVAGTRHNTEAFF. V is TRBV29-1 and J is TRBJ1-1; possibly TRBD1 for D (6 bases). V was cut by 6 bases and J by 2 bases, with 16 bases left in between. CDR3 length equals 14 residues. From germline, CDR1 is SQVTM and CDR2 ANQGSEA.